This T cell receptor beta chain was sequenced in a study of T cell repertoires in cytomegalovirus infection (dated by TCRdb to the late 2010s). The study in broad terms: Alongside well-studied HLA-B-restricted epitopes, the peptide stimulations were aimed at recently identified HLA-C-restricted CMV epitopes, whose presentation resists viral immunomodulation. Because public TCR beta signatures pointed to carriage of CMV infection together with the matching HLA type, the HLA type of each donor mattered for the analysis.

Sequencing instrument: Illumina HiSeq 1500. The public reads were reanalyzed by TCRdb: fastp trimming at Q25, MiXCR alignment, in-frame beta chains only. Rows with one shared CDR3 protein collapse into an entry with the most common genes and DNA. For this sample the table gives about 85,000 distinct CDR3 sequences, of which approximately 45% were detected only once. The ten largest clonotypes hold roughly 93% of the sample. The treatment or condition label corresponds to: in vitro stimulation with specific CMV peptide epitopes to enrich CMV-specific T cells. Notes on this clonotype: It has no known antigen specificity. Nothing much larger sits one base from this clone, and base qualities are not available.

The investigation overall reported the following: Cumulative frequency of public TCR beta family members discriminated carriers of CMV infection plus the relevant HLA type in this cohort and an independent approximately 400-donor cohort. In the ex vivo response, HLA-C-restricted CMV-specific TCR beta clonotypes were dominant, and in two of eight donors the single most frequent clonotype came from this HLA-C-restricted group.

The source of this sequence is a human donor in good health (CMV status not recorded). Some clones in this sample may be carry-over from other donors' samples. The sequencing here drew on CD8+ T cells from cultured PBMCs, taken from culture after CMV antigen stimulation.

The base sequence is TGTGCCAGCAGCTTGATCGGGACAGGGAACTACGAGCAGTACTTC. Translated, it gives CASSLIGTGNYEQYF. The rearrangement combines TRBV11-1 with TRBJ2-7; a stretch of 9 junction bases matches TRBD1. Taken from the germline V gene (reference sequence), the CDR1 and CDR2 loops are SGHAT and FQDESV. The CDR3 goes from the cysteine to the phenylalanine over 15 residues. Of all the DNA, just the CDR3 is kept, 45 bases in frame from base 1. V lost 3 bases and J lost 3 bases, and the count of bases not matched to a germline gene is 6.